This T cell receptor beta chain stems from a study of blood T cell repertoires in COVID-19. Study-level background: The study drew acute and convalescent COVID-19 samples from the United States, Italy and Spain. PBMCs, B-cell-depleted T cells, or T cells were the source of the cDNA or gDNA that made up the material.

Authors' data handling: Estimates of nucleated cell counts were drawn from the amplification of reference gene primers. Assay used: immunoSEQ multiplex PCR; TCRdb lists only in-frame clones, some missing. The V and J calls and the clone size are those of that table, but D and trimming were determined from the DNA. The data hold fewer than 140,000 clones, with under 90% observed a single time. Per germline, CDR1 KGHSH and CDR2 LQKENI. The ends were cut back, 3 bases at V and 5 bases at J, with 16 bases in the middle. This CDR3 has 15 residues. This sequence was found in an older woman with acute or convalescent COVID-19. This chain connects TRBV18 to TRBJ1-1; D perhaps matches TRBD1 (6 bases). Sequenced input: peripheral blood. The CDR3 spells CASSPIQGQGTEAFF. CDR3 coding DNA: TGTGCCAGCTCACCGATACAGGGCCAGGGGACTGAAGCTTTCTTT. The full variable domain, completed using reference TRBV18 and TRBJ1-1, is NAGVMQNPRHLVRRRGQEARLRCSPMKGHSHVYWYRQLPEEGLKFMVYLQKENIIDESGMPKERFSAEFPKEGPSILRIQQVVRGDSAAYFCASSPIQGQGTEAFFGQGTRLTVV.